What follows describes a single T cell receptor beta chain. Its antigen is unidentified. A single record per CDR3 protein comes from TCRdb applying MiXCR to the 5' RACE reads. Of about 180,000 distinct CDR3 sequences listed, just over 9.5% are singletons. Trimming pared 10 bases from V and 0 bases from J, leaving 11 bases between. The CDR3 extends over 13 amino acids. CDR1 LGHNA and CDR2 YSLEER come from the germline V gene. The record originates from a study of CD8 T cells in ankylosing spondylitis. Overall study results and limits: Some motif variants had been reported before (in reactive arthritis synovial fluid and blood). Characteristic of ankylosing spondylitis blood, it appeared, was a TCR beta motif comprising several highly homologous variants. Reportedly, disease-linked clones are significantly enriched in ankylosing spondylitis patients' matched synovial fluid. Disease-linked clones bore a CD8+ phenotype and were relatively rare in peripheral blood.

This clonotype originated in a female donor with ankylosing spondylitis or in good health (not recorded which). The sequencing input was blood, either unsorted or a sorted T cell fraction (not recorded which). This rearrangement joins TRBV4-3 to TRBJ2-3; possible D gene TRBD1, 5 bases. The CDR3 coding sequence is TGCGCCACCTCCCAGGGCAGCACAGATACGCAGTATTTT. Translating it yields CATSQGSTDTQYF.